This T cell receptor beta chain was sequenced for a study of T cells in localized non-small cell lung cancer. The CDR3 loop spans 14 amino acids. The junction had 3 bases not matched to a gene; V was cut back by 5 bases and J by 3 bases. The germline V gene encodes CDR1 MNHEY and CDR2 SMNVEV (reference sequence). This table comes from immunoSEQ multiplex PCR, and its TCRdb copy is limited to in-frame clones, with some not included. Of roughly 8,000 clones detected, approximately 90% appear once; the ten largest clones hold 4.5% to 5.5%. The source material was peripheral blood mononuclear cells, sampled before any cancer treatment. V gene TRBV27 combines with J gene TRBJ1-4; 7 bases align to TRBD1. The source is an older male donor with stage II lung adenocarcinoma. The CDR3: CASSPQGPNEKLFF. As DNA, the CDR3 is TGTGCCAGCAGTCCACAGGGGCCTAATGAAAAACTGTTTTTT.